Following are 28 T cell receptor beta chains from one sample sequenced in a study of identical twins. TCRdb independently ran MiXCR on the 5' RACE reads; one entry per CDR3 protein. The sample lists approximately 350,000 distinct CDR3 sequences, roughly an eighth seen once, with around 6.9% in the top ten. These data were also reused for a study on yellow fever vaccine responses in identical twins.

The sequenced sample was CD8+ T cells sorted from blood. The receptors stem from a young woman in good health.

This clonotype has more than one count but fewer than ten. The chain uses TRBV4-2 and TRBJ1-3, with D possibly TRBD1 on 6 matching bases. The V end was cut by 8 bases, the J end by 0 bases, with 17 bases between. The CDR3 runs to 16 residues. From germline, CDR1 is LGHNA and CDR2 YNFKEQ. CDR3 amino acids: CASRSGVGASGNTIYF. DNA for the CDR3: TGTGCCAGCCGATCAGGGGTTGGGGCCTCTGGAAACACCATATATTTT.

V usage is TRBV24-1 and J usage is TRBJ2-7; a weak D match, TRBD1 (5 bases). The CDR3 totals 13 residues. V gave up 4 bases and J gave up 3 bases, with 9 bases separating them. Germline assignment: CDR1 KGHDR and CDR2 SFDVKD. The CDR3, as DNA: TGTGCCACCAGTGACCCCAGGGACTACGAGCAGTACTTC. Its translation is CATSDPRDYEQYF.

This clonotype was picked up a small number of times. The chain is built from TRBV20-1 and TRBJ2-1; 8 bases are shared with TRBD2. The V and J ends lost 6 bases and 6 bases, in that order; junction bases with no gene match: 1. The CDR3 loop spans 11 amino acids. Germline-derived CDR1 and CDR2 are DFQATT and SNEGSKA (reference sequence). CDR3 region: CSATSGNEQFF. DNA for the CDR3: TGCAGTGCAACTAGCGGCAATGAGCAGTTCTTC.

The chain uses TRBV9 and TRBJ2-7; D is possibly TRBD2 (6 bases). The germline V and J ends were trimmed by 0 bases and 7 bases, with 11 bases remaining between them. The CDR3 is 13 amino acids. Germline lookup yields CDR1 SGDLS and CDR2 YYNGEE. The CDR3 sequence is CASSVVAGREQYF. The CDR3 DNA follows: TGTGCCAGCAGCGTAGTTGCGGGGAGGGAGCAGTACTTC.

This clonotype was seen only a few times. This CDR3 is CASSLGVTGADTQYF. The CDR3 DNA reads TGTGCCAGCAGCTTAGGGGTAACGGGGGCAGATACGCAGTATTTT. The chain recombines TRBV7-9 with TRBJ2-3; D is perhaps TRBD2 (6 bases). Germline V gene sequence: CDR1 SEHNR, CDR2 FQNEAQ (reference sequence). With 1 base removed from V and 4 bases from J, the gap between germline ends came to 12 bases. The CDR3 has 15 residues. The full variable domain, its missing parts supplied by reference TRBV7-9 and TRBJ2-3, is DTGVSQNPRHKITKRGQNVTFRCDPISEHNRLYWYRQTLGQGPEFLTYFQNEAQLEKSRLLSDRFSAERPKGSFSTLEIQRTEQGDSAMYLCASSLGVTGADTQYFGPGTRLTVL.

This clonotype was observed a few times. This chain connects TRBV6-1 to TRBJ2-3; possibly TRBD1 for D (7 bases). This CDR3 spans 15 amino acids. V shed 4 bases and J shed 3 bases, with 14 bases lying between them. Germline values: CDR1 MNHNS, CDR2 SASEGT. CDR3 region: CASSVRRGRTDTQYF. The CDR3 nucleotides are TGTGCCAGCAGTGTTAGGAGGGGGCGGACAGATACGCAGTATTTT.

This clonotype occurred a few times. The chain couples TRBV20-1 to TRBJ1-2; D is undetermined. The germline CDR1 and CDR2 sequences are DFQATT and SNEGSKA (reference sequence). The length of the CDR3 is 13 residues. Trimming shortened V by 6 bases and J by 5 bases, and 16 bases separated the two germline ends. This chain's CDR3 is CSAEPEVGYGYTF. Written as DNA, the CDR3 is TGCAGTGCCGAGCCGGAAGTCGGGTATGGCTACACCTTC.

This clonotype was counted many times. The chain carries TRBV29-1 and TRBJ2-1; TRBD2 agrees at 10 bases. The V gene end was trimmed by 2 bases and the J gene end by 6 bases; junction bases not matched to a gene: 7. Germline V gene sequence: CDR1 SQVTM, CDR2 ANQGSEA. The CDR3 is 15 amino acids. The CDR3 loop reads CSVEKAGGPLNEQFF. The CDR3 DNA sequence: TGCAGCGTTGAAAAAGCGGGAGGGCCCCTCAATGAGCAGTTCTTC.

V gene TRBV29-1 combines with J gene TRBJ2-1, with TRBD2 matching over 8 bases. CDR1 is SQVTM and CDR2 is ANQGSEA in the germline V gene. This CDR3 is built from 13 residues. After removal of 4 bases from V and 4 bases from J, the junction contained 3 bases not matched to a gene. CDR3 region: CSVGGLVYNEQFF. The CDR3 nucleotides are TGCAGCGTTGGGGGACTAGTTTACAATGAGCAGTTCTTC.

The chain recombines TRBV12-3 or TRBV12-4 with TRBJ2-2, with D possibly matching TRBD1 (6 bases). V was trimmed by 4 bases and J by 1 base, leaving 7 bases between them. CDR3 size: 14 residues. In nucleotides, the CDR3 is TGTGCCAGCAGTTCGGACAGGAACACCGGGGAGCTGTTTTTT. This gives the protein CASSSDRNTGELFF.

This clonotype was counted ten times or more. This chain joins TRBV20-1 and TRBJ2-1, with D hard to call. Germline V CDR1 and CDR2: DFQATT, SNEGSKA (reference sequence). V lost 2 bases, J lost 8 bases, and 22 bases lay in between. The length of the CDR3 is 16 residues. This chain's CDR3 is CSARNFRAAKSDEQFF. CDR3 bases: TGCAGTGCTAGAAATTTCCGGGCTGCTAAATCCGATGAGCAGTTCTTC.

V and J are TRBV6-5 and TRBJ2-7; 10 nucleotides agree with TRBD2. Trimming at V came to 2 bases and at J to 0 bases, leaving 4 bases not matched to a gene. The CDR3 contains 16 residues. CDR1 and CDR2 (germline): MNHEY, SVGAGI. This CDR3 is CASSYLPSGSSYEQYF. CDR3 coding DNA: TGTGCCAGCAGTTACCTTCCTAGCGGGAGCTCCTACGAGCAGTACTTC.

This clonotype was seen more than once but under ten times. The DNA of the CDR3 is TGTGCCAGCAGTTACCTGGACAGGGGGCAAGGCTACACCTTC. Translated, it gives CASSYLDRGQGYTF. This sequence joins TRBV7-9 and TRBJ1-2, with 11 nucleotides matching TRBD1. CDR1 and CDR2 (germline): SEHNR, FQNEAQ (reference sequence). The CDR3 consists of 14 residues. Trimming at V came to 6 bases and at J to 8 bases, leaving 8 bases not matched to a gene.

The CDR3 region is CASEAGADTQYF. The CDR3, as DNA: TGTGCCAGTGAAGCGGGAGCAGATACGCAGTATTTT. The chain links TRBV2 to TRBJ2-3, with 8 bases aligning to TRBD2. The germline V gene has CDR1 SNHLY and CDR2 FYNNEI. Trimming cost V 9 bases and J 4 bases; bases outside gene matches: 3. The CDR3 loop spans 12 amino acids.

The chain carries TRBV7-9 and TRBJ2-2, with a weak D call TRBD1 (6 bases). This CDR3 has 13 residues. Trimming left V 4 bases short and J 5 bases short, with 8 bases between. Per the germline V gene, CDR1 is SEHNR and CDR2 is FQNEAQ (reference sequence). The CDR3 sequence is CASSWGTTGELFF. Written as DNA, the CDR3 is TGTGCCAGCAGCTGGGGGACAACCGGGGAGCTGTTTTTT.

J is TRBJ2-4 and V is TRBV11-2; 12 nucleotides line up with TRBD2. The CDR3 has 20 amino acids. V was pared by 5 bases and J by 4 bases, with 18 bases of the junction left unmatched. Germline assignment: CDR1 SGHAT and CDR2 FQNNGV. This CDR3 reads CASSPWTSGATQYQKNIQYF. The CDR3 coding sequence is TGTGCCAGCAGCCCTTGGACTAGCGGGGCCACACAATATCAAAAAAACATTCAGTACTTC.

The V gene is TRBV7-9, the J gene TRBJ2-3; possibly TRBD1 for D (5 bases). There are 15 residues in the CDR3. V lost 5 bases and J lost 0, with 12 bases in between. Germline-derived CDR1 and CDR2 are SEHNR and FQNEAQ (reference sequence). Written as DNA, the CDR3 is TGTGCCAGCAGCCCGCAGGGAACTAGCACAGATACGCAGTATTTT. Translating gives CASSPQGTSTDTQYF.

This clonotype was observed at least ten times. This chain joins TRBV5-1 and TRBJ2-1; maybe TRBD1 (6 bases). V shed 0 bases and J shed 0 bases, with 16 bases lying between them. The CDR3 has 18 residues. Germline V CDR1 and CDR2: SGHRS, YFSETQ. CDR3 amino acids: CASSLEVAGASSYNEQFF. The CDR3 DNA is TGCGCCAGCAGCTTGGAGGTCGCAGGGGCCAGCTCCTACAATGAGCAGTTCTTC.

The chain employs TRBV28 and TRBJ2-7; D not resolved. Trimming shortened V by 6 bases and J by 3 bases, and 12 bases separated the two germline ends. The CDR3 sequence is 13 residues long. From germline, CDR1 is MDHEN and CDR2 SYDVKM. The CDR3 protein is CASSPAHSYEQYV. DNA for the CDR3: TGTGCCAGCAGCCCTGCCCACAGCTACGAGCAGTACGTC.

This clonotype appeared many times. The chain combines TRBV2 with TRBJ2-7; weak D call: TRBD1 (5 bases). Germline V lookup: CDR1 SNHLY, CDR2 FYNNEI. Trimming removed 2 bases at V and 4 bases at J, with 15 bases between. This CDR3 has 15 residues. The CDR3 bases are TGTGCCAGCAGTGAACCAGGGTCTATGGGTTACGAGCAGTACGTC. Translating gives CASSEPGSMGYEQYV.

The chain couples TRBV7-8 to TRBJ1-5; D not certain. Germline V gene sequence: CDR1 SGHVS, CDR2 FQNEAQ. V dropped 2 bases and J dropped 4 bases, with 9 bases sitting between them. The CDR3 totals 14 residues. The DNA of the CDR3 is TGTGCCAGCAGCTTACGAACACGAAATCAGCCCCAGCATTTT. Its protein is CASSLRTRNQPQHF.

This clonotype was recorded a few times. The chain uses TRBV11-1 and TRBJ1-5, with 7 bases identical to TRBD1. CDR1 and CDR2 (germline): SGHAT, FQDESV (reference sequence). The CDR3 sequence is 17 residues long. Unmatched junction bases numbered 5, after V lost 0 bases and J lost 0 bases. The CDR3 sequence is CASSLAKGAFSNQPQHF. In DNA form, the CDR3 reads TGTGCCAGCAGCTTAGCAAAGGGGGCATTTAGCAATCAGCCCCAGCATTTT.

About this clonotype itself: A much larger clone is a single base away; this may be a read error. This CDR3 is CASRSGTGGPGYTF. As DNA, the CDR3 is TGTGCCAGCAGATCCGGGACAGGGGGCCCAGGCTACACCTTC. The J gene is TRBJ1-2, the V gene TRBV12-3 or TRBV12-4; 12 bases map to TRBD1. J gave up 8 bases and V 6 bases, and 7 bases lay outside the gene matches. This CDR3 is 14 amino acids long.

This clonotype was detected only a few times. V is TRBV11-3 and J is TRBJ1-1; weak D call: TRBD1 (5 bases). The CDR3 runs 15 residues. CDR1 is SGHNT, CDR2 YENEEA, per germline. V was pared by 5 bases and J by 3 bases, with 16 bases between. The CDR3 DNA follows: TGTGCCAGCAGCCCTGTTGGGGCCCTCGACACTGAAGCTTTCTTT. As protein: CASSPVGALDTEAFF. Combining the CDR3 with reference TRBV11-3 and TRBJ1-1 gives the whole variable domain EAGVVQSPRYKIIEKKQPVAFWCNPISGHNTLYWYLQNLGQGPELLIRYENEEAVDDSQLPKDRFSAERLKGVDSTLKIQPAELGDSAVYLCASSPVGALDTEAFFGQGTRLTVV.

This clonotype was picked up many times. The V gene is TRBV20-1, the J gene TRBJ2-3, with 7 positions matching TRBD2. This CDR3 has 20 amino acids. With V trimmed by 3 bases and J by 0 bases, 21 bases remained unmatched. The V gene's germline CDR1 is DFQATT and CDR2 SNEGSKA (reference sequence). The CDR3 protein is CSASEYAENTGGPSTDTQYF. CDR3 coding DNA: TGCAGTGCTAGTGAGTACGCCGAGAATACGGGAGGCCCAAGCACAGATACGCAGTATTTT.

The chain recombines TRBV28 with TRBJ2-1; TRBD1 matches 9 bases. CDR1 MDHEN and CDR2 SYDVKM come from the germline V gene. V dropped 8 bases and J dropped 1; count of bases not matched to a gene: 6. The CDR3 runs to 15 residues. The CDR3 DNA reads as TGTGCCAGCGAGACCGGGACAGGGTCCTACAATGAGCAGTTCTTC. Its protein is CASETGTGSYNEQFF.

This chain joins TRBV7-9 and TRBJ2-7, with 9 nucleotides matching TRBD2. Germline CDR1 and CDR2: SEHNR and FQNEAQ (reference sequence). Germline trimming cut 1 base from V and 2 bases from J; bases unmatched to any gene: 9. There are 17 residues in the CDR3. Written as DNA, the CDR3 is TGTGCCAGCAGCTTAGGGATCGGAGCGGGAGGCGCCTACGAGCAGTACTTC. Encoded protein: CASSLGIGAGGAYEQYF.

CDR3 residues: CASSLMSAGSGANVLTF. The CDR3 DNA is TGTGCCAGCAGCTTAATGTCTGCGGGTTCCGGGGCCAACGTCCTGACTTTC. The gene calls are TRBV11-2 and TRBJ2-6, with TRBD2 as a possible D gene (5 bases). The CDR3 is 17 residues long. The germline V and J ends were trimmed by 2 bases and 4 bases, with 15 bases remaining between them. The germline CDR1 and CDR2 sequences are SGHAT and FQNNGV.